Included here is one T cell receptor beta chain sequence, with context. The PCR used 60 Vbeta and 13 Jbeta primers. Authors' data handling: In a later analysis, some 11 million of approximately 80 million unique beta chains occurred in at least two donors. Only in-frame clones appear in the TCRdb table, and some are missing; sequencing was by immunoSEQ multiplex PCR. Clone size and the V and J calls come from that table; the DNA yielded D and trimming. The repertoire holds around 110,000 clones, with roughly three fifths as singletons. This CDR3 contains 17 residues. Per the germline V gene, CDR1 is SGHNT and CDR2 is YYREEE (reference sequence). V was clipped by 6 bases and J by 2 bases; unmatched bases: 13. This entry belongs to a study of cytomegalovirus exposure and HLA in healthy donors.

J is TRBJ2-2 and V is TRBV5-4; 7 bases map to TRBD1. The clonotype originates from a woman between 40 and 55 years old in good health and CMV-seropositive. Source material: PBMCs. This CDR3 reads CASTQLGRQGNTGELFF. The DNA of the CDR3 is TGTGCCAGCACCCAGCTAGGGAGACAGGGTAACACCGGGGAGCTGTTTTTT.